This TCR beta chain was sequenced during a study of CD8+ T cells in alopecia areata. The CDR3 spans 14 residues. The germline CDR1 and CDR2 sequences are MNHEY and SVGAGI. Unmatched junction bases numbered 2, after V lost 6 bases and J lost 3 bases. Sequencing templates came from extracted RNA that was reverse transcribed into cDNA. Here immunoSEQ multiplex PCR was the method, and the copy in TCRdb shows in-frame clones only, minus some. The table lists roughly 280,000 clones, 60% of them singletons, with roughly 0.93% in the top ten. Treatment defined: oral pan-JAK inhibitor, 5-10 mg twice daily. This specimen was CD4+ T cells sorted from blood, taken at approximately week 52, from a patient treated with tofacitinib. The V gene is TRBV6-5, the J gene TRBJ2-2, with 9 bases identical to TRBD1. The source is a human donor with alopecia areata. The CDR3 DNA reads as TGTGCCAGCAGACAGGGGGCGTACACCGGGGAGCTGTTTTTT. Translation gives CASRQGAYTGELFF.